Listed below are T cell receptor beta chains from one sample, sequenced in a study of vaccination and CD4 T cells after COVID-19. These TCRs are of unknown antigen specificity. TCRdb reanalysed the PCR reads using MiXCR and keeps one entry per CDR3 protein. The data contain over 9,500 distinct CDR3 sequences, approximately 41% of them singletons. The specimen sequenced was CD4+ T cells from blood, cultured in vitro. The receptors were gathered from a human donor who had recovered from COVID-19. Each CDR3 is given with its conserved first and last residue. The D gene is left open where the match is weak. Rows give clone size only sometimes, using once, few, many, or a class for an expanded clone.

d_gene	abundance	v_gene	j_gene	CDR3aa	CDR3nt
TRBD1	few	TRBV20-1	TRBJ2-5	CSARDPTGGGETQYF	TGCAGTGCTAGAGACCCGACAGGGGGAGGGGAGACCCAGTACTTC
-	-	TRBV2	TRBJ2-6	CASSAGYSGANVLTF	TGTGCCAGCAGTGCAGGGTACTCTGGGGCCAACGTCCTGACTTTC
-	-	TRBV12-3/TRBV12-4	TRBJ2-7	CASSLGTNPSYEQYF	TGTGCCAGCAGTTTAGGGACGAACCCCTCCTACGAGCAGTACTTC
-	-	TRBV6-2/TRBV6-3	TRBJ1-1	CASSLIKRDTRHTEAFF	TGTGCCAGCAGTCTAATAAAGAGGGACACCCGCCACACTGAAGCTTTCTTT
TRBD2	-	TRBV20-1	TRBJ2-2	CSARVAGGPNTGELFF	TGCAGTGCTAGAGTTGCGGGGGGCCCGAACACCGGGGAGCTGTTTTTT
-	medium-sized	TRBV12-3/TRBV12-4	TRBJ1-1	CASRPTGNTEAFF	TGTGCCAGCAGACCTACAGGTAACACTGAAGCTTTCTTT
TRBD1	-	TRBV5-1	TRBJ1-1	CASSFKGANTEAFF	TGCGCCAGCAGCTTCAAGGGGGCGAACACTGAAGCTTTCTTT
-	few	TRBV21-1	TRBJ1-2	CASSKALYRGLTYGYTF	TGTGCCAGCAGCAAAGCACTATACAGGGGGCTCACCTATGGCTACACCTTC
TRBD2	few	TRBV15	TRBJ2-5	CATSRESGTSGKETQYF	TGTGCCACCAGCAGAGAATCCGGGACTAGCGGTAAAGAGACCCAGTACTTC
-	few	TRBV18	TRBJ2-3	CASSFSTTDTQYF	TGTGCCAGCTCTTTCTCCACCACAGATACGCAGTATTTT
TRBD1	-	TRBV7-9	TRBJ2-3	CASSEGQPNTDTQYF	TGTGCCAGCAGCGAGGGACAGCCTAACACAGATACGCAGTATTTT
TRBD1	once	TRBV30	TRBJ1-1	CAWSHTRGPLAYF	TGTGCCTGGAGCCACACAAGGGGGCCGCTAGCTTACTTT
TRBD2	-	TRBV6-1	TRBJ2-7	CASSLGWLAGGGVREQYF	TGTGCCAGCAGCCTAGGGTGGCTAGCGGGAGGAGGAGTGCGCGAGCAGTACTTC
-	-	TRBV20-1	TRBJ2-1	CSASRYPNEQFF	TGCAGTGCATCCCGGTATCCCAATGAGCAGTTCTTC
-	-	TRBV6-2/TRBV6-3	TRBJ1-2	CASSRRMSGYTF	TGTGCCAGCAGTCGGAGAATGTCTGGCTACACCTTC
-	-	TRBV6-2/TRBV6-3	TRBJ1-5	CASSPTYSNQPQHF	TGTGCCAGCAGTCCGACCTATAGCAATCAGCCCCAGCATTTT
TRBD1	few	TRBV20-1	TRBJ2-7	CSAERTGTYEQYF	TGCAGTGCCGAGAGGACAGGAACCTACGAGCAGTACTTC
-	-	TRBV10-1	TRBJ2-3	CASSDVPNPLDTQYF	TGCGCCAGCAGTGATGTTCCAAACCCTTTAGATACGCAGTATTTT
TRBD1	-	TRBV27	TRBJ1-3	CASSRTGGLLSGNTIYF	TGTGCCAGCAGCCGGACAGGGGGCCTTCTCTCTGGAAACACCATATATTTT
TRBD1	once	TRBV20-1	TRBJ1-4	CSALGRTRGHNEKLFF	TGCAGTGCTTTAGGGCGAACCAGGGGGCATAATGAAAAACTGTTTTTT
-	-	TRBV2	TRBJ2-1	CASSEAVGSYNEQFF	TGTGCCAGCAGTGAAGCGGTCGGAAGCTACAATGAGCAGTTCTTC